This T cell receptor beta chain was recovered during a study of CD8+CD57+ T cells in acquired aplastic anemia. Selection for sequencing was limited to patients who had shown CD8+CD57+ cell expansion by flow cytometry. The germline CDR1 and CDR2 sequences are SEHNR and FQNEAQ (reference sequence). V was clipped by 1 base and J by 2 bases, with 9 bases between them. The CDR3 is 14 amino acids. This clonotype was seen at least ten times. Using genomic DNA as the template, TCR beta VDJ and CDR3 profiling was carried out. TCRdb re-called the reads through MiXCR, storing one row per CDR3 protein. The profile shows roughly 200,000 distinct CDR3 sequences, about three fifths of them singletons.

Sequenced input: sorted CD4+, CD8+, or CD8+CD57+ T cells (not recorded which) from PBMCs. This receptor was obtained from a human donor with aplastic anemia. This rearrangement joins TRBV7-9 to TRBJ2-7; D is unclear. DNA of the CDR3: TGTGCCAGCAGCTTAGAGGGTCCGGCCTACGAGCAGTACTTC. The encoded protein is CASSLEGPAYEQYF.